This T cell receptor beta chain was sequenced for a study of Graves' ophthalmopathy and Graves' hyperthyroidism. Study information: Investigators collected peripheral blood at initial diagnosis, before any treatment was given.

As diagnostic evidence, clinical symptoms, serum thyroxine, TRAb, thyroid ultrasound and orbital computed tomography were relied upon. The PBMC fraction was derived from roughly 10 ml of fresh peripheral blood. This clonotype has a handful of counts. CDR3 regions of TCR beta were amplified from RNA transcripts. First-round RT-PCR with HTBI primers preceded a second-round multiplex PCR. TCRdb reprocessed the multiplex PCR reads via MiXCR and lists one record per CDR3 protein. The sample consists of a few hundred thousand distinct CDR3 sequences, 20% to 25% of them appearing once. The germline CDR1 and CDR2 sequences are GTSNPN and SVGIG (reference sequence). V trimming: 4 bases; J trimming: 9 bases; junction bases outside the gene matches: 15. The CDR3 totals 15 residues.

The sequenced sample was peripheral blood. The chain employs TRBV30 and TRBJ1-2, with 9 bases identical to TRBD1. The source of this sequence is a woman between 50 and 59 years old with Graves' ophthalmopathy. CDR3 in amino acids: CAWTASAQGAWSYTF. The CDR3 nucleotides are TGTGCCTGGACTGCCTCTGCACAGGGGGCTTGGAGCTACACCTTC.